The sequence of this T cell receptor (beta chain) was determined in a study of response to subunit inactivated influenza vaccine. TCRdb re-analysed the RT-PCR reads in MiXCR, keeping a single row per CDR3 protein. The data hold about 540,000 distinct CDR3 sequences, with under 30% observed a single time. After removal of 1 base from V and 11 bases from J, the junction contained 3 bases not matched to a gene. Germline V gene data show CDR1 as KGHDR and CDR2 as SFDVKD. The CDR3 sequence is 13 residues long. Another study also made use of these data, one on T cells expressing NK-cell markers. According to that study: Researchers built TCR beta cDNA using 5'RACE template switching with UMIs.

The chain joins TRBV24-1 to TRBJ1-2; 10 bases match TRBD1. This TCR derives from a man aged 45 to 65 who received an inactivated influenza vaccine. Sequencing was performed on CD4+ T cells sorted from PBMCs, taken about 13 days after vaccination. The CDR3, as DNA: TGTGCCACCAGTGATTTTGACAGGGGGCCTTACACCTTC. Its protein is CATSDFDRGPYTF.